This T cell receptor beta chain derives from a study of T cell repertoires in cytomegalovirus infection. Study context: Carrying CMV and the relevant HLA type showed in public TCR beta signatures. Findings of the study overall: In two of eight donors, the top clonotype was HLA-C-restricted CMV-specific. Individuals carrying CMV plus the relevant HLA were identified by cumulative frequency of public TCR beta families.

TCRdb re-analysed the reads in MiXCR, keeping a single row per CDR3 protein. The data show 250,000 or so distinct CDR3 sequences, over 15% seen once. As for this clonotype: The antigen is undetermined.

Trimming removed 3 bases from V and 4 bases from J, with 13 bases in between. This CDR3 has 15 amino acids. The germline V gene encodes CDR1 SNHLY and CDR2 FYNNEI. The sample taken for sequencing was CD8+ T cells from PBMCs. The clonotype comes from a human donor in good health (CMV status not recorded). Some clones in this sample may be carry-over from other donors' samples. The chain uses TRBV2 and TRBJ2-1; no firm D call. The CDR3 region is CASSDSRSFYNEQFF. The CDR3 nucleotides read TGTGCCAGCAGTGATAGCCGAAGCTTTTACAATGAGCAGTTCTTC.